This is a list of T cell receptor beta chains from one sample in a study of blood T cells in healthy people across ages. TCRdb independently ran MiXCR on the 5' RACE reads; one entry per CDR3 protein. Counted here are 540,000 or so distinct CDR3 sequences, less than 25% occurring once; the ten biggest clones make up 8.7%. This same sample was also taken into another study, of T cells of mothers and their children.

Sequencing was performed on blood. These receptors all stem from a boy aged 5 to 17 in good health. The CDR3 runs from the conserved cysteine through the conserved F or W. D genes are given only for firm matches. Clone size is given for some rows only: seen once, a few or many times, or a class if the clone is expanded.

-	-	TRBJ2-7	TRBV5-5	CASSSSYGTGSSYEQYF	TGTGCCAGCAGCTCTTCATATGGCACGGGAAGCTCCTACGAGCAGTACTTC
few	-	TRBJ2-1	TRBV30	CAWTDRTYNEQFF	TGTGCCTGGACGGACCGAACCTACAATGAGCAGTTCTTC
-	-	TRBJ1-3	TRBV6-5	CASSYLPHLGDLGNTIYF	TGTGCCAGCAGTTACCTCCCCCACCTTGGGGACCTGGGAAACACCATATATTTT
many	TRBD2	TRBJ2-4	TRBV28	CASSTSGSGTKNIQYF	TGTGCCAGCAGTACTAGCGGGAGTGGGACCAAAAACATTCAGTACTTC
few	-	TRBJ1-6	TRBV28	CASTQTGLHSPLHF	TGTGCCAGCACCCAAACAGGGTTACATTCACCCCTCCACTTT
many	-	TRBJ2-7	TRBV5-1	CASSLVAFIYEQYF	TGCGCCAGCAGCTTGGTTGCATTTATCTACGAGCAGTACTTC
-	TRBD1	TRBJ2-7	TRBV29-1	CSVEGTRDRAFEQYF	TGCAGCGTTGAAGGGACTAGGGACAGGGCGTTTGAGCAGTACTTC
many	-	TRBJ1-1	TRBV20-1	CSARRRGIASNTEAFF	TGCAGTGCTAGACGGCGGGGGATCGCCTCTAACACTGAAGCTTTCTTT
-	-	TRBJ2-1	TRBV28	CASSPRGGDEQFF	TGTGCCAGCAGTCCCCGGGGCGGCGATGAGCAGTTCTTC
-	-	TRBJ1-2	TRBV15	CATSRDVAVYGYTF	TGTGCCACCAGCAGAGACGTGGCAGTCTATGGCTACACCTTC
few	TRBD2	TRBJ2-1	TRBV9	CASSITSGRDHEQFF	TGTGCCAGCAGCATCACTAGCGGGAGGGACCATGAGCAGTTCTTC
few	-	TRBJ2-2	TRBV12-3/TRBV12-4	CASSGGQTSPYTGELFF	TGTGCCAGCAGTGGGGGACAAACCAGCCCTTACACCGGGGAGCTGTTTTTT
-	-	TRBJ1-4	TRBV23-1	CASSQSPGFF	TGCGCCAGCAGTCAATCGCCAGGGTTTTTT
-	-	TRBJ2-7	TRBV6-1	CASSEAQNYEQYF	TGTGCCAGCAGTGAAGCTCAGAATTACGAGCAGTACTTC
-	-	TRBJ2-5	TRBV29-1	CSVEDREKRETQYF	TGCAGCGTTGAAGATAGAGAGAAAAGGGAGACCCAGTACTTC
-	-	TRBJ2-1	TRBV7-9	CASSSLGTFQFF	TGTGCCAGCAGCTCCTTGGGAACATTCCAGTTCTTC
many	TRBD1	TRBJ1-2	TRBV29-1	CSVVLQGVLSYGYTF	TGCAGCGTCGTGCTACAGGGGGTGTTATCCTATGGCTACACCTTC
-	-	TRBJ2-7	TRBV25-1	CASSRARYEQYF	TGTGCCAGCAGCCGGGCGAGGTACGAGCAGTACTTC
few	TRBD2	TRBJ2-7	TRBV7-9	CASSWGTSGRNYEQYF	TGTGCCAGCAGCTGGGGGACTAGCGGGAGAAACTACGAGCAGTACTTC
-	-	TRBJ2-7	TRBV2	CASMLSQAPYEQYF	TGTGCCAGCATGCTGTCGCAGGCCCCCTACGAGCAGTACTTC
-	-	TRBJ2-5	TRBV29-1	CSVAQAPRETQYF	TGCAGCGTTGCCCAGGCACCCAGGGAGACCCAGTACTTC
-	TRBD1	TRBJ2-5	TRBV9	CASSLDPPGGRETQYF	TGTGCCAGCAGCCTAGACCCGCCAGGGGGCAGGGAGACCCAGTACTTC
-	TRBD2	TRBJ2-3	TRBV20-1	CSARDRLAGDPDTQYF	TGCAGTGCTAGAGATAGACTAGCGGGAGACCCAGATACGCAGTATTTT
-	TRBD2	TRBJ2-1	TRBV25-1	CASSDGGTTYSYNEQFF	TGTGCCAGCAGTGACGGGGGGACGACTTACTCCTACAATGAGCAGTTCTTC
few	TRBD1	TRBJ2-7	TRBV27	CASSLPGTGTNEQYF	TGTGCCAGCTCTCTTCCCGGGACAGGTACCAACGAGCAGTACTTC
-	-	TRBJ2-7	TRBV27	CASSSTLWGVNDEQYF	TGTGCCAGCAGTTCCACCCTATGGGGAGTTAATGACGAGCAGTACTTC
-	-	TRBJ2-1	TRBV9	CASSVATYNEQFF	TGTGCCAGCAGCGTAGCGACCTACAATGAGCAGTTCTTC
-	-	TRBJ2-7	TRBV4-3	CASSQYLSTESSYEQYF	TGCGCCAGCAGCCAATATCTTTCGACCGAAAGCTCCTACGAGCAGTACTTC
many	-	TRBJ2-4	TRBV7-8	CASSPKGINIQYF	TGTGCCAGCAGCCCCAAAGGGATAAACATTCAGTACTTC
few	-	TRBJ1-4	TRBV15	CATSNRATNEKLFF	TGTGCCACCAGCAACAGGGCAACTAATGAAAAACTGTTTTTT
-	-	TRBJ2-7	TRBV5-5	CASSLMEGATYEQYF	TGTGCCAGCAGCTTGATGGAGGGGGCAACCTACGAGCAGTACTTC
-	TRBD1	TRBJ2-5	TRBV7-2	CANSRDRGETQYF	TGTGCCAACAGCCGGGACAGGGGAGAGACCCAGTACTTC
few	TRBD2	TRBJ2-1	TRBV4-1	CASSQVDSGGLYNEQFF	TGCGCCAGCAGCCAAGTGGATAGCGGGGGACTCTACAATGAGCAGTTCTTC
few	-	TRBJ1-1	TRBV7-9	CARCQGPNTEAFF	TGTGCCAGATGTCAAGGGCCGAACACTGAAGCTTTCTTT
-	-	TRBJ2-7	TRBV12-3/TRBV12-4	CASSYMPGEQYF	TGTGCCAGCAGTTACATGCCGGGCGAGCAGTACTTC
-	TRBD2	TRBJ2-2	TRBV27	CASSLGGGFTGELFF	TGTGCCAGCAGTTTAGGCGGGGGGTTCACCGGGGAGCTGTTTTTT
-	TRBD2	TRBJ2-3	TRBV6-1	CASSDLAGGPDMRYF	TGTGCCAGCAGTGATTTAGCGGGGGGGCCGGATATGCGGTATTTT
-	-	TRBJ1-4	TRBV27	CASSAWGSFNEKLFF	TGTGCCAGCAGCGCCTGGGGAAGTTTTAATGAAAAACTGTTTTTT
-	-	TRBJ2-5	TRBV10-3	CAISESMATGLETQYF	TGTGCCATCAGTGAGTCGATGGCTACTGGGTTGGAGACCCAGTACTTC
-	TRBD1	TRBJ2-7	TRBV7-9	CASSSGAGQVEQYF	TGTGCCAGCTCCTCCGGTGCGGGACAGGTCGAGCAGTACTTC
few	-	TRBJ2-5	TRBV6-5	CASSYSGASYRETQYF	TGTGCCAGCAGTTACTCGGGGGCTAGCTATCGAGAGACCCAGTACTTC
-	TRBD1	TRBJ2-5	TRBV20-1	CSARGGTEMQETQYF	TGCAGTGCTAGAGGGGGGACAGAAATGCAAGAGACCCAGTACTTC
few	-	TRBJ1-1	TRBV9	CASSVAGRDTEAFF	TGTGCCAGCAGCGTAGCCGGGAGGGACACTGAAGCTTTCTTT
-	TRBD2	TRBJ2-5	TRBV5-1	CASSWLTSGGDETQYF	TGCGCCAGCAGCTGGTTGACTAGCGGGGGGGACGAGACCCAGTACTTC
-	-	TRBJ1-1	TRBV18	CASSPYPKSTEAFF	TGTGCCAGCTCACCGTACCCGAAAAGCACTGAAGCTTTCTTT
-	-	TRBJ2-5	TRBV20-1	CSARATQLGLQETQYF	TGCAGTGCTAGAGCAACTCAACTAGGTCTACAAGAGACCCAGTACTTC
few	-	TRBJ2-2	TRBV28	CASSLPGRTRELFF	TGTGCCAGCAGTCTACCAGGGAGAACCAGGGAGCTGTTTTTT